This TCR beta chain was recorded in a study of blood T cell repertoires in COVID-19 (TCRdb year 2020). Study-wide context: The collaborator samples originated in the United States, Italy and Spain and spanned the acute and convalescent phases of COVID-19. Sample metadata almost always included a de-identified subject ID, COVID-19 status, age in years and sex. The prospective study material was composed of cDNA or gDNA derived from T cells, B-cell-depleted T cells, or PBMCs. Subjects who had been exposed to COVID-19, were actively infected with it, or had recovered from it provided the deeply sampled blood TCRbeta repertoires that made up the dataset. A freely available public database, intended as a resource for researchers studying the immune response to SARS-CoV-2, is where the repertoires were released. Where HLA class I and class II types were available, the types were taken from metadata supplied by the sample provider, not from assay-based typing. Samples were obtained from the ongoing ImmuneRACE study (first 160 participants) and from over 1,000 subjects provided by 6 global collaborators.

The immunoSEQ Assay, a bias-controlled multiplex PCR, was used to amplify TCRbeta CDR3 regions from genomic DNA. The published analysis was carried out like this. The number of nucleated cells in each sample was estimated from the amplification of reference gene primers within the assay. To quantify the absolute abundance of each unique TCRbeta CDR3 rearrangement, sequence reads were collapsed and filtered. For each sample, productive Simpson clonality was calculated as the square root of Simpson's diversity index over productive rearrangements. The table comes from immuneACCESS by way of TCRdb, which keeps in-frame sequences with V and J called. Part of the clones is missing from these tables; in studies checked, under half for an unresolved V gene and the rest for unknown reasons. Clonal size and the V and J genes are those of that table, whereas D and trimming came from the DNA. In this sample the table shows a few hundred thousand clones, about 88% of which occur a single time. The ten largest make up roughly 2% of the sample.

Concerning this clone: No antigen is known for it. No base quality values were provided; no much bigger clone lies one nucleotide off.

Collaborating institutions collected whole blood in K2EDTA tubes following their own protocols. For TCRbeta analysis, collaborators shipped samples as frozen whole blood, isolated PBMCs, or DNA extracted from either of those sample types. From cysteine to phenylalanine, the CDR3 is 14 amino acids long. The only DNA kept is the CDR3, 42 bases in frame from the first base. V loses 3 bases at its end and J loses 8 bases; junction bases beyond the gene matches: 4. According to the germline V gene, CDR1 reads MNHNS and CDR2 reads SASEGT. Broader findings and caveats from the paper: The quantity of clinical and demographic metadata differed by source and by participant and was supplied without curation.

The sequence was collected from a man aged 35-49 years with active or convalescent COVID-19. Material: peripheral blood. The chain joins TRBV6-1 to TRBJ1-6, and 7 junctional nucleotides match TRBD1. The DNA sequence is TGTGCCAGCAGTGAGACAGGGAGTTATTCACCCCTCCACTTT. It codes for CASSETGSYSPLHF.